This TCR beta chain was sequenced for a study of cytomegalovirus exposure and HLA in healthy donors. CDR3 length equals 14 residues. V dropped 7 bases and J dropped 0 bases, with 9 bases sitting between them. CDR1 and CDR2 (germline): ENHRY, SYGVKD. 60 Vbeta and 13 Jbeta primers were used in PCR. The protocol was immunoSEQ multiplex PCR, while the TCRdb copy is restricted to in-frame clones and leaves out a portion. This table holds over 45,000 clones. Whereas donors were nominally healthy upon sampling, unrecorded immune exposures were probable. This receptor was taken from a woman younger than 35 in good health and CMV-seronegative. J is TRBJ1-4 and V is TRBV10-3; D unresolved. Specimen: PBMCs. CDR3 amino acids: CAIKETATNEKLFF. CDR3 coding DNA: TGTGCCATCAAGGAGACGGCAACTAATGAAAAACTGTTTTTT.